This TCR beta chain is drawn from a study of early T cells in non-severe SARS-CoV-2 infection. General study findings and limits: Database matching using VDJdb favored anti-spike CD8 responses, with private and CD4 specificities left missing.

This clonotype was detected only a few times. Its matching antigen is unknown. From the 5' RACE reads, TCRdb called clonotypes with MiXCR, one entry per CDR3 protein. The table has 75,000 to 100,000 distinct CDR3 sequences, 15% seen once. The CDR3 length is 12 residues. V lost 4 bases, J lost 4 bases, and 2 bases stayed unmatched. From germline, CDR1 is DFQATT and CDR2 SNEGSKA (reference sequence). V usage is TRBV20-1 and J usage is TRBJ2-5; 8 bases align to TRBD1. Sequencing used whole blood. This receptor was taken from an adult who was a healthcare worker with PCR-confirmed SARS-CoV-2 infection or an uninfected control (not recorded which). DNA of the CDR3: TGCAGTGCTACCGGGACAGGAGAGACCCAGTACTTC. This gives the protein CSATGTGETQYF.